The 19 T cell receptor beta chains below were found in one sample sequenced in a study of shared clonotypes between healthy human individuals (TCRdb year 2020). The library was prepared using the immunoSEQ multiplex PCR assay. TCRdb obtained this table from immuneACCESS and retained in-frame rearrangements with V and J assigned. These tables miss some clones; where compared with another copy, unresolved V genes account for less than half of the shortfall, and the remainder is unexplained. The sample profile shows some 1,600,000 clones; approximately 98% of them were found once. The top ten constitute around 0.45% of the sample. Sequenced material: naive CD4+ T cells sorted from blood. The cell subset or site label here, explained by the study, means: CD45RA+ positively selected. These receptor sequences come from a man between 25 and 39 years old in good health.

V gene TRBV7-9 combines with J gene TRBJ1-2; D gene uncertain. The V and J ends lost 5 bases and 8 bases respectively, with 18 bases between them. Germline V gene sequence: CDR1 SEHNR, CDR2 FQNEAQ (reference sequence). CDR3 length equals 14 residues. This CDR3 reads CASSPRGGEGGYTF. The CDR3 coding sequence is TGTGCCAGCAGCCCGCGCGGAGGAGAGGGCGGCTACACCTTC.

The chain employs TRBV9 and TRBJ1-3; TRBD1 aligns across 9 bases. This CDR3 region has 18 residues. Germline V gene lookup returns CDR1 SGDLS and CDR2 YYNGEE. V lost 0 bases and J lost 2; bases outside the gene matches: 9. The CDR3 region has the DNA TGTGCCAGCAGCGTAGCTTTCGACGGGACAGGGCCTGGAAACACCATATATTTT. This translates into CASSVAFDGTGPGNTIYF.

The chain has TRBV6-1 and TRBJ2-5; D is possibly TRBD2 (6 bases). V was shortened by 4 bases and J by 5 bases, with 11 bases between the two germline ends. The CDR3 is 13 residues long. Germline lookup yields CDR1 MNHNS and CDR2 SASEGT. Written as DNA, the CDR3 is TGTGCCAGCAGTGGGGCGGGATGGGAGACCCAGTACTTC. Translated, it gives CASSGAGWETQYF.

This chain joins TRBV7-2 and TRBJ2-5; maybe TRBD1 (5 bases). The CDR3 contains 12 residues. Germline lookup yields CDR1 SGHTA and CDR2 FQGNSA. Deletions cut 5 bases from V and 6 bases from J, with 10 bases between. The CDR3 region is CASSQGEKTQYF. The CDR3, as DNA: TGTGCCAGCAGCCAGGGCGAAAAGACCCAGTACTTC.

This chain connects TRBV4-3 to TRBJ1-2; D gene uncertain. The germline V gene encodes CDR1 LGHNA and CDR2 YSLEER. This CDR3 spans 12 amino acids. Trimming cost V 3 bases and J 4 bases, with 6 bases left between them. The CDR3 DNA is TGCGCCAGCAGCCAGGAAGGCTATGGCTACACCTTC. As protein: CASSQEGYGYTF.

The J gene is TRBJ2-5, the V gene TRBV10-3, with D hard to call. The CDR3 consists of 13 residues. The ends were cut back, 3 bases at V and 2 bases at J, with 7 bases in the middle. Germline V lookup: CDR1 ENHRY, CDR2 SYGVKD. CDR3 coding DNA: TGTGCCATCAGTGAAATCCCACAAGAGACCCAGTACTTC. Translated: CAISEIPQETQYF.

This clone was observed a single time. The V gene is TRBV15, the J gene TRBJ2-2; D might be TRBD1 (6 bases). The V end was cut by 11 bases, the J end by 6 bases, with 16 bases between. This CDR3 is built from 13 residues. CDR1 and CDR2 (germline): LNHNV, YYDKDF (reference sequence). CDR3 residues: CASQQGSAGELFF. The CDR3 nucleotides read TGTGCCTCCCAACAGGGCTCCGCCGGGGAGCTGTTTTTT.

The chain recombines TRBV29-1 with TRBJ2-2; TRBD2 agrees at 10 bases. The length of the CDR3 is 14 residues. CDR1 and CDR2 (germline): SQVTM, ANQGSEA. The trim removed 5 bases at V and 7 bases at J, leaving 7 bases unmatched. Here the CDR3 reads CSVMKREGYGELFF. CDR3 nucleotide sequence: TGCAGCGTTATGAAGCGGGAGGGGTACGGGGAGCTGTTTTTT.

This chain links TRBV7-2 with TRBJ2-7, with TRBD2 matching over 7 bases. The CDR3 has 15 amino acids. Germline-derived CDR1 and CDR2 are SGHTA and FQGNSA. With 1 base clipped from V and 5 bases from J, the junction kept 8 bases outside the gene matches. The CDR3 loop is CASSLEASGPHEQYF. Written as DNA, the CDR3 is TGTGCCAGCAGCTTAGAGGCTAGCGGTCCCCACGAGCAGTACTTC.

V usage is TRBV2 and J usage is TRBJ1-3; D unresolved. V gave up 11 bases and J gave up 0 bases, with 11 bases separating them. Germline loops: CDR1 SNHLY, CDR2 FYNNEI. CDR3 length: 13 residues. The CDR3 loop is CAQQTSSGNTIYF. The DNA for the CDR3 is TGTGCCCAGCAGACAAGCTCTGGAAACACCATATATTTT.

The chain links TRBV4-1 to TRBJ1-1; TRBD1 aligns across 7 bases. This CDR3 region has 17 residues. Germline V lookup: CDR1 MGHRA, CDR2 YSYEKL. Trimming at V came to 0 bases and at J to 1 base, leaving 8 bases not matched to a gene. This chain's CDR3 is CASSQDFLDRPNTEAFF. The CDR3 DNA sequence: TGCGCCAGCAGCCAAGATTTCCTGGACAGGCCGAACACTGAAGCTTTCTTT.

V and J are TRBV7-8 and TRBJ2-7; 10 bases are shared with TRBD1. J was trimmed by 3 bases and V by 5 bases; bases with no gene match: 7. Germline assignment: CDR1 SGHVS and CDR2 FQNEAQ. The CDR3 length is 15 residues. For the CDR3, the DNA is TGTGCCAGCAGCATCCGGGACAGGGGATTCTACGAGCAGTACTTC. Residues: CASSIRDRGFYEQYF.

The chain joins TRBV4-2 to TRBJ2-1; tentative D call: TRBD2 (5 bases). Germline-derived CDR1 and CDR2 are LGHNA and YNFKEQ. The CDR3 is 14 residues long. V lost 1 base and J 8 bases, leaving 12 bases between the germline ends. The DNA for the CDR3 is TGTGCCAGCAGCCAAGTGGGAGTAAGGGATGAGCAGTTCTTC. It translates to CASSQVGVRDEQFF.

Concerning this clone: The sample carries other DNA sequences with the same CDR3. This rearrangement joins TRBV9 to TRBJ2-5; 10 bases match TRBD1. The germline V gene has CDR1 SGDLS and CDR2 YYNGEE. This CDR3 is 15 amino acids long. The ends lost 0 bases at V and 2 bases at J; junction bases unmatched: 1. This CDR3 reads CASSVEGQGQETQYF. The CDR3 DNA reads as TGTGCCAGCAGCGTAGAGGGACAGGGGCAAGAGACCCAGTACTTC.

V gene TRBV9 combines with J gene TRBJ1-3; D not certain. Germline V gene lookup returns CDR1 SGDLS and CDR2 YYNGEE. The CDR3 has 14 residues. V lost 2 bases, J lost 2 bases, and 8 bases lay in between. For the CDR3, the DNA is TGTGCCAGCAGCGTTGGGGAGACTGGAAACACCATATATTTT. Protein sequence: CASSVGETGNTIYF.

The chain is built from TRBV6-5 and TRBJ2-1, with D unclear. The CDR3 is 14 residues long. Trimming removed 6 bases from V and 7 bases from J, with 16 bases in between. Germline lookup yields CDR1 MNHEY and CDR2 SVGAGI. CDR3 in amino acids: CASRVLTLRNEQFF. Here the CDR3 DNA reads TGTGCCAGCAGGGTCCTCACTCTAAGGAATGAGCAGTTCTTC.

V gene TRBV18 combines with J gene TRBJ2-3; 8 bases map to TRBD2. CDR1 and CDR2 (germline): KGHSH, LQKENI. V lost 3 bases and J lost 6; bases outside the gene matches: 11. The CDR3 covers 16 residues. The CDR3 reads CASSPPAGAPLDTQYF. The DNA of the CDR3 is TGTGCCAGCTCACCCCCAGCGGGAGCGCCCCTCGATACGCAGTATTTT.

This chain connects TRBV29-1 to TRBJ2-7, with 11 nucleotides matching TRBD2. The CDR3 has 13 amino acids. The trim removed 8 bases at V and 2 bases at J, leaving 5 bases unmatched. In germline, CDR1 is SQVTM, CDR2 ANQGSEA. The CDR3 here is CSILSGRAYEQYF. The CDR3 coding sequence is TGCAGCATCCTTAGCGGGAGGGCCTACGAGCAGTACTTC.

This chain links TRBV4-3 with TRBJ2-7; TRBD2 aligns across 7 bases. V shed 1 base and J 3 bases; nucleotides not matched to a gene: 6. The CDR3 totals 15 residues. CDR1 and CDR2 from the germline V gene are LGHNA and YSLEER. The CDR3 bases are TGCGCCAGCAGCCAAGTTAAGCGGGAAGGCTACGAGCAGTACTTC. Translated: CASSQVKREGYEQYF.